The clone carrying this TCR beta chain has ten or more counts. Its antigen remains unidentified. Study-level results: In terms of TCR gene usage, tumor memory CD4+ T cells clustered together with blood and lymph node memory CD4+ cells, as well as with lymph node naive CD4+ cells. Larger-cohort validation covered only one TCR beta V-J rearrangement.

Constant-region reverse primers amplified full-length variable regions, followed by semi-nested Nested Universal Primer A PCR. TCRdb redid the calling of the 5' RACE reads with MiXCR, one entry per CDR3 protein. The sample holds fewer than 65,000 distinct CDR3 sequences, 25% to 30% seen once. The V end lost 0 bases, the J end lost 9 bases, and 9 bases lay between the germline ends. Germline assignment: CDR1 LGHNA and CDR2 YSLEER. The CDR3 consists of 14 residues. The specimen was tumor-infiltrating naive CD4+ T cells sorted from the breast tumor. Subset indicated: naive CD4+ T cells, CD4+CD45RA+CD25-. This receptor was taken from a female donor with breast cancer. The chain has TRBV4-3 and TRBJ1-6; D is unresolved. The CDR3 DNA sequence: TGCGCCAGCAGCCAAGAGGCTTCGGGTTCACCCCTCCACTTT. It translates to CASSQEASGSPLHF.